The 16 T cell receptor beta chains presented below share a single source sample, sequenced in a study of OX40 agonist ivuxolimab in advanced cancers. This table comes from immunoSEQ multiplex PCR, and its TCRdb copy is limited to in-frame clones, with some not included. The table has under 75,000 clones, 80% to 85% seen once. The sequenced sample was CD4+ or CD8+ T cells sorted from blood, obtained in a trial of the OX40 agonist ivuxolimab. All receptors come from an adult with an advanced solid tumor such as melanoma, head and neck, liver or kidney cancer.

V usage is TRBV7-9 and J usage is TRBJ2-7, with TRBD1 as a possible D gene (5 bases). Per germline, CDR1 SEHNR and CDR2 FQNEAQ (reference sequence). Trimming pared 6 bases from V and 1 base from J, leaving 16 bases between. CDR3 length equals 15 residues. The CDR3 loop is CASRGIRQSSYEQYF. Written as DNA, the CDR3 is TGTGCCAGCAGGGGAATCCGACAGAGTTCCTACGAGCAGTACTTC.

The V call is TRBV18, the J call TRBJ2-2, with TRBD1 matching 8 bases. The trim removed 3 bases at V and 5 bases at J, leaving 2 bases unmatched. The CDR3 runs to 14 residues. Germline loops: CDR1 KGHSH, CDR2 LQKENI. In DNA, the CDR3 is TGTGCCAGCTCACCGCAGGGGGCAACCGGGGAGCTGTTTTTT. This encodes CASSPQGATGELFF.

There are a few counts of this clone. The rearrangement joins TRBV2 to TRBJ2-3; TRBD1 aligns across 7 bases. Germline loops: CDR1 SNHLY, CDR2 FYNNEI. CDR3 size: 15 residues. With V trimmed by 6 bases and J by 2 bases, 8 bases remained unmatched. CDR3 loop: CASRVGTEPTDTQYF. CDR3 coding DNA: TGTGCCAGCAGGGTAGGGACAGAGCCCACAGATACGCAGTATTTT.

The chain carries TRBV11-1 and TRBJ2-7; 7 bases fit TRBD1. Trimming removed 5 bases from V and 5 bases from J; junction bases left unmatched: 9. CDR1 is SGHAT, CDR2 FQDESV, per germline (reference sequence). This CDR3 is 14 amino acids long. Here the CDR3 DNA reads TGTGCCAGCAGCGCAAACCGGGACAGCGACGAGCAGTACTTC. Translation: CASSANRDSDEQYF.

The J gene is TRBJ2-6, the V gene TRBV5-4; D is uncertain. V was trimmed by 0 bases and J by 4 bases, leaving 5 bases between them. Germline V gene lookup returns CDR1 SGHNT and CDR2 YYREEE (reference sequence). There are 14 residues in the CDR3. In DNA, the CDR3 is TGTGCCAGCAGCTTGGTATCGGGGGCCAACGTCCTGACTTTC. Protein: CASSLVSGANVLTF.

This clone showed up just a few times. The chain has TRBV2 and TRBJ2-1; D gene uncertain. Germline lookup yields CDR1 SNHLY and CDR2 FYNNEI. This CDR3 is 10 amino acids long. V was clipped by 6 bases and J by 5 bases, with 2 bases between them. The CDR3 DNA is TGTGCCAGCAGAAACAATGAGCAGTTCTTC. Amino acid sequence: CASRNNEQFF.

The chain uses TRBV19 and TRBJ2-7; 8 bases map to TRBD2. This CDR3 is 14 amino acids long. Germline trimming cut 4 bases from V and 5 bases from J; bases unmatched to any gene: 7. Germline CDR1 and CDR2: LNHDA and SQIVND (reference sequence). The CDR3: CASSRAGEKNEQYF. CDR3 nucleotides: TGTGCCAGTAGTAGAGCGGGAGAGAAGAACGAGCAGTACTTC.

The J gene is TRBJ1-2, the V gene TRBV20-1, with no clear D. The germline V gene has CDR1 DFQATT and CDR2 SNEGSKA (reference sequence). With 6 bases removed from V and 4 bases from J, the gap between germline ends came to 6 bases. CDR3 length equals 10 residues. Written as DNA, the CDR3 is TGCAGTGCCATCTCCTATGGCTACACCTTC. Its translation is CSAISYGYTF.

This rearrangement joins TRBV19 to TRBJ1-5, with 10 bases that match TRBD1. In germline, CDR1 is LNHDA, CDR2 SQIVND (reference sequence). The CDR3 has 15 residues. The V segment lost 7 bases and the J segment 5 bases; nucleotides outside the gene matches: 8. CDR3: CASKVDRGRHQPQHF. In nucleotides, the CDR3 is TGTGCCAGTAAAGTAGACAGGGGGCGTCATCAGCCCCAGCATTTT.

The V and J genes are TRBV7-9 and TRBJ1-6, with 7 bases matching TRBD1. The germline V gene has CDR1 SEHNR and CDR2 FQNEAQ (reference sequence). V dropped 5 bases and J dropped 9; count of bases not matched to a gene: 10. The CDR3 is 15 amino acids. The DNA for the CDR3 is TGTGCCAGCAGCCGAAGCGTAGGGGGCCTTTCACCCCTCCACTTT. Residues: CASSRSVGGLSPLHF.

V usage is TRBV11-3 and J usage is TRBJ1-2; no reliable D call. Per the germline V gene, CDR1 is SGHNT and CDR2 is YENEEA. The CDR3 has 13 residues. The germline V and J ends were trimmed by 2 bases and 4 bases, with 8 bases remaining between them. CDR3 residues: CASSLNGPYGYTF. The CDR3 nucleotides read TGTGCCAGCAGCTTAAACGGACCCTATGGCTACACCTTC.

This chain joins TRBV7-9 and TRBJ2-3; unclear D gene. This CDR3 contains 15 residues. Germline loops: CDR1 SEHNR, CDR2 FQNEAQ (reference sequence). Trimming took off 7 bases at V and 0 bases at J, with 14 bases between the two ends. The DNA of the CDR3 is TGTGCCAGCACCGATCCCGTTAAAAGCACAGATACGCAGTATTTT. Its translation is CASTDPVKSTDTQYF.

The chain is built from TRBV10-3 and TRBJ2-5; 8 nucleotides line up with TRBD1. J was trimmed by 5 bases and V by 8 bases; bases with no gene match: 10. CDR3 length: 14 amino acids. Germline V gives CDR1 ENHRY, CDR2 SYGVKD. The CDR3 protein is CAIRSDRVGETQYF. The DNA of the CDR3 is TGTGCCATCCGATCGGACAGGGTTGGGGAGACCCAGTACTTC.

The V and J genes are TRBV27 and TRBJ1-2; a possible D gene is TRBD1 (5 bases). Germline CDR1 reads MNHEY; CDR2 reads SMNVEV (reference sequence). V was cut by 6 bases and J by 6 bases, with 23 bases left in between. The CDR3 sequence is 16 residues long. CDR3 amino acids: CASSRTPRAPQDGYTF. The DNA for the CDR3 is TGTGCCAGCAGCAGAACCCCCAGGGCTCCACAGGATGGCTACACCTTC.

The genes are TRBV29-1 and TRBJ2-1, with 10 bases lining up with TRBD2. The V gene's germline CDR1 is SQVTM and CDR2 ANQGSEA. The V segment lost 7 bases and the J segment 4 bases; nucleotides outside the gene matches: 7. The CDR3 consists of 14 residues. The DNA for the CDR3 is TGCAGCGGTATACTAGCGGGAATGTACAATGAGCAGTTCTTC. Protein product: CSGILAGMYNEQFF.

The V call is TRBV11-2, the J call TRBJ2-2, with D unresolved. The ends were cut back, 0 bases at V and 0 bases at J, with 8 bases in the middle. Germline CDR1 SGHAT, CDR2 FQNNGV. The CDR3 loop spans 16 amino acids. CDR3 region: CASSLERLANTGELFF. The CDR3 DNA follows: TGTGCCAGCAGCTTAGAACGGCTAGCGAACACCGGGGAGCTGTTTTTT. Combining the CDR3 with reference TRBV11-2 and TRBJ2-2 gives the whole variable domain EAGVAQSPRYKIIEKRQSVAFWCNPISGHATLYWYQQILGQGPKLLIQFQNNGVVDDSQLPKDRFSAERLKGVDSTLKIQPAKLEDSAVYLCASSLERLANTGELFFGEGSRLTVL.